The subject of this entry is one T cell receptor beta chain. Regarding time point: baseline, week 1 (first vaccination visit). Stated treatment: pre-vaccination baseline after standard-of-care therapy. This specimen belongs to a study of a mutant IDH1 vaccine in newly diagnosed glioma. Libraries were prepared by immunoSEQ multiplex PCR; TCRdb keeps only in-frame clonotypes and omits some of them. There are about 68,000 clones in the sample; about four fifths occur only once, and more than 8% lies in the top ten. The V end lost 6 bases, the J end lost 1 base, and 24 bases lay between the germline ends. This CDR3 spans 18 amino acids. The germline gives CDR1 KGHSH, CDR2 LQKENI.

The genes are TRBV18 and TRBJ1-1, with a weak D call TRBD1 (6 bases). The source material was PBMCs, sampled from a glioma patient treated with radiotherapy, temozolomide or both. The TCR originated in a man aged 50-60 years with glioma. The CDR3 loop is CASSPMLGQPRGNTEAFF. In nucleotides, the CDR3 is TGTGCCAGCTCCCCGATGCTGGGGCAGCCCAGGGGGAACACTGAAGCTTTCTTT.